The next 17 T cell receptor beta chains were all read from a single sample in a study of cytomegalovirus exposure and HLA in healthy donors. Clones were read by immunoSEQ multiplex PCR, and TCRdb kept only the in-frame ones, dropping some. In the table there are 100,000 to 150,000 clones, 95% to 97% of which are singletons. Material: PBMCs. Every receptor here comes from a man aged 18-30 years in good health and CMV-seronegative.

CDR3: CASSSLAGGGDEQFF. DNA for the CDR3: TGTGCCAGCAGCTCGCTAGCGGGAGGCGGGGATGAGCAGTTCTTC. This sequence joins TRBV4-2 and TRBJ2-1; 11 bases line up with TRBD2. CDR3 length equals 15 residues. Unmatched junction bases numbered 8, after V lost 5 bases and J lost 8 bases. Looked up from germline, CDR1 is LGHNA and CDR2 is YNFKEQ.

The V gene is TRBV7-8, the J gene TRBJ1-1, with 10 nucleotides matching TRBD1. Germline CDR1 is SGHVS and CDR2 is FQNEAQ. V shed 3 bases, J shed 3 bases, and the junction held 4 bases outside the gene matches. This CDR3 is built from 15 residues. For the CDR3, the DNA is TGTGCCAGCAGCTTCCGACAGGGGGCTGACACTGAAGCTTTCTTT. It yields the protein CASSFRQGADTEAFF.

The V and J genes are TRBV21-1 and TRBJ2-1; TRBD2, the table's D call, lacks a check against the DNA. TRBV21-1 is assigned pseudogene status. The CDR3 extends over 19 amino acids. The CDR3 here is CASSKDVGWREGTHNEQFF. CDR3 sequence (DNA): TGTGCCAGCAGCAAAGACGTCGGTTGGCGGGAGGGGACTCACAATGAGCAGTTCTTC.

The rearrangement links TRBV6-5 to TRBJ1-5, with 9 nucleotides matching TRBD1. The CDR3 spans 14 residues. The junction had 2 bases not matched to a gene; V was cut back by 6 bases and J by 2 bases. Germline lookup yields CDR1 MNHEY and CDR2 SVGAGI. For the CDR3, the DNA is TGTGCCAGCAGGCGGACAGGGGGCAATCAGCCCCAGCATTTT. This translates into CASRRTGGNQPQHF.

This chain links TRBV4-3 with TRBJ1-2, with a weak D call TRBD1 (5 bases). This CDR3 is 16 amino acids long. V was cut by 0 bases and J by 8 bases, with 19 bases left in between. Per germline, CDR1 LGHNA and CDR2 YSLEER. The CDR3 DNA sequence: TGCGCCAGCAGCCAAGACCGGCAGGCCACAGGTTTGGGCTACACCTTC. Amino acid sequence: CASSQDRQATGLGYTF.

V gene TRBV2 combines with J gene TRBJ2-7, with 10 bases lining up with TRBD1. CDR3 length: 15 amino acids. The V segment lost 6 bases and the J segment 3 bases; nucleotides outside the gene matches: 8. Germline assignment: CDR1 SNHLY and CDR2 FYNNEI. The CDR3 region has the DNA TGTGCCAGCAGCAAAGGACAGGGGGACATCTACGAGCAGTACTTC. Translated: CASSKGQGDIYEQYF.

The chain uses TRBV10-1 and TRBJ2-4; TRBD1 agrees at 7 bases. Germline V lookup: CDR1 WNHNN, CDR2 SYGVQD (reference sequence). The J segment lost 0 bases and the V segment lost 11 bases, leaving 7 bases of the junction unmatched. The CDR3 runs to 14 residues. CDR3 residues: CARKGAVAKNIQYF. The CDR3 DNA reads TGCGCCCGAAAGGGGGCCGTAGCCAAAAACATTCAGTACTTC.

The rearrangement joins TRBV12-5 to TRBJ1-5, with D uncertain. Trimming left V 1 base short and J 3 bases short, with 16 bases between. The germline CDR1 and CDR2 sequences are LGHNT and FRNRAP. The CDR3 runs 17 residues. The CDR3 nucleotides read TGTGCTAGTGGTTTGGGCCCTGACAAACTCCCCAATCAGCCCCAGCATTTT. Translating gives CASGLGPDKLPNQPQHF. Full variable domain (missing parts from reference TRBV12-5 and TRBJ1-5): DARVTQTPRHKVTEMGQEVTMRCQPILGHNTVFWYRQTMMQGLELLAYFRNRAPLDDSGMPKDRFSAEMPDATLATLKIQPSEPRDSAVYFCASGLGPDKLPNQPQHFGDGTRLSIL.

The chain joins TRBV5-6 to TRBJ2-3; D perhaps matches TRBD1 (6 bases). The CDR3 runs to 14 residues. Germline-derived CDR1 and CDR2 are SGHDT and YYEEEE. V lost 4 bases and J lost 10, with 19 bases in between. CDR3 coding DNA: TGTGCCAGCAGCCCCCCGGGTAGCAGGGGTTCGCAGTATTTT. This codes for CASSPPGSRGSQYF.

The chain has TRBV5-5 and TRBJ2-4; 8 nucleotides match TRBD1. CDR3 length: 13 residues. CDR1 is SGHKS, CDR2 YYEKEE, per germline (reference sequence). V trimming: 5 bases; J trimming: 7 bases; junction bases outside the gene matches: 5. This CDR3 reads CASSGQGRNIQYF. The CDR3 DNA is TGTGCCAGCAGTGGACAGGGTCGGAACATTCAGTACTTC.

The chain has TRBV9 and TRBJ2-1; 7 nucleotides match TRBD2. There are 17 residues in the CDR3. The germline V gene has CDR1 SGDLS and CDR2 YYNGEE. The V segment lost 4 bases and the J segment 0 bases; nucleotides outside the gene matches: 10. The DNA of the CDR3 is TGTGCCAGCAGCTCAAGCACAGCGGGGAGCTCCTACAATGAGCAGTTCTTC. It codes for CASSSSTAGSSYNEQFF.

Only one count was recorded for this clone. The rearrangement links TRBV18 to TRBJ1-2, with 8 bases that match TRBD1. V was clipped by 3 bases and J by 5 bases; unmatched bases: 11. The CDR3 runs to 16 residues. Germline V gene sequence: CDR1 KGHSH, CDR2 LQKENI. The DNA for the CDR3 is TGTGCCAGCTCACCTCTGACAGGGGCGTCACTATATGGCTACACCTTC. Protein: CASSPLTGASLYGYTF.

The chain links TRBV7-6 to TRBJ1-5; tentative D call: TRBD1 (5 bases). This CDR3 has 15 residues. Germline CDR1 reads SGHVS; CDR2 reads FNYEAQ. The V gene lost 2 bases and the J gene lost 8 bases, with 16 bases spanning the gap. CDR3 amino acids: CASSLSGRRDEPQHF. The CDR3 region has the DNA TGTGCCAGCAGCTTATCAGGGCGGCGCGACGAGCCCCAGCATTTT.

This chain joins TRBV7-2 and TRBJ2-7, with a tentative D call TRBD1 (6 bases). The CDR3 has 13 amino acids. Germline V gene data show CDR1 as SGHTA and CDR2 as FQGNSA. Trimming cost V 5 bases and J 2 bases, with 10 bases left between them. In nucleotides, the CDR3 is TGTGCCAGCAGCGGACAGCGCACCTACGAGCAGTACTTC. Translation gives CASSGQRTYEQYF. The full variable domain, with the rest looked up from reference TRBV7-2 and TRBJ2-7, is GAGVSQSPSNKVTEKGKDVELRCDPISGHTALYWYRQSLGQGLEFLIYFQGNSAPDKSGLPSDRFSAERTGGSVSTLTIQRTQQEDSAVYLCASSGQRTYEQYFGPGTRLTVT.

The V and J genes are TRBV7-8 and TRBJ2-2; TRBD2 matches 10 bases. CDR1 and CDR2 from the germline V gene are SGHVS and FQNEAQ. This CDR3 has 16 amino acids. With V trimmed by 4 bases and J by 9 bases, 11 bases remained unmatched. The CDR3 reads CASSSPLAGVGRELFF. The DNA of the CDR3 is TGTGCCAGCAGCTCCCCTCTAGCGGGAGTAGGCAGGGAGCTGTTTTTT.

The CDR3 region is CASSDSWTSSYEQYF. In DNA, the CDR3 is TGTGCCAGCAGTGACTCCTGGACTAGCTCCTACGAGCAGTACTTC. The gene calls are TRBV6-4 and TRBJ2-7; 7 nucleotides line up with TRBD2. Germline V gives CDR1 MRHNA, CDR2 SNTAGT. After removal of 0 bases from V and 0 bases from J, the junction contained 2 bases not matched to a gene. This CDR3 region has 15 residues.

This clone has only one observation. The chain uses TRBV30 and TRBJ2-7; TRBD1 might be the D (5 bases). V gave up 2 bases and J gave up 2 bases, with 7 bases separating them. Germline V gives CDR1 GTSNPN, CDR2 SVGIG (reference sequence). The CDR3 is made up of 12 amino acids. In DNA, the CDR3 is TGTGCCTGGAGTACAGGCGCCTACGAGCAGTACTTC. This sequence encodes CAWSTGAYEQYF.